Each of the 21 T cell receptor beta chains below was sequenced from the same sample in a study of memory CD4+ T cells and cytomegalovirus serostatus. Single viable CD3+CD4+CD8-CD45RO+ cells were sorted as the memory CD4+ T cells. Profiled with immunoSEQ multiplex PCR; TCRdb holds only in-frame clones, not every one. The repertoire holds about 52,000 clones, with about three quarters as singletons. Material: memory CD4+ T cells from blood. The receptor set was obtained from an adult in good health and CMV-seropositive.

V and J are TRBV10-3 and TRBJ2-3; D is ambiguous. The CDR3 runs to 12 residues. Per the germline V gene, CDR1 is ENHRY and CDR2 is SYGVKD. Trimming took off 0 bases at V and 6 bases at J, with 4 bases between the two ends. Written as DNA, the CDR3 is TGTGCCATCAGTGAGTCAGGGGATACGCAGTATTTT. Residues: CAISESGDTQYF.

The table lists this clone with a count of one. The chain recombines TRBV7-2 with TRBJ2-1; 12 positions match TRBD2. Germline V gene lookup returns CDR1 SGHTA and CDR2 FQGNSA. The CDR3 has 19 residues. Trimming cost V 5 bases and J 1 base; bases outside gene matches: 12. CDR3 coding DNA: TGTGCCAGCAGCCGACCAATCAAGACTAGCGGGAGTTCCTACAATGAGCAGTTCTTC. It codes for CASSRPIKTSGSSYNEQFF.

This chain connects TRBV7-9 to TRBJ2-1; 10 bases line up with TRBD1. Germline V lookup: CDR1 SEHNR, CDR2 FQNEAQ (reference sequence). The CDR3 runs 16 residues. The V segment lost 3 bases and the J segment 7 bases; nucleotides outside the gene matches: 9. The DNA of the CDR3 is TGTGCCAGCAGCTTCCCTGGGACAGGGGAGAGGAATGAGCAGTTCTTC. It is translated as CASSFPGTGERNEQFF.

The rearrangement links TRBV25-1 to TRBJ1-1; D is unclear. Germline values: CDR1 MGHDK, CDR2 SYGVNS. V was clipped by 4 bases and J by 3 bases, with 9 bases between them. This CDR3 has 13 residues. This CDR3 reads CASSVPGDTEAFF. As DNA, the CDR3 is TGTGCCAGCAGTGTTCCTGGGGACACTGAAGCTTTCTTT.

The chain is built from TRBV7-3 and TRBJ2-2; D ambiguous. The CDR3 contains 13 residues. Germline CDR1 is SGHTA and CDR2 is FQGTGA. V was trimmed by 4 bases and J by 4 bases, leaving 7 bases between them. The CDR3 DNA reads TGTGCCAGCAGCTCCATTCCCACCGGGGAGCTGTTTTTT. This gives the protein CASSSIPTGELFF.

This chain uses TRBV6-5 with TRBJ2-7, with 10 bases lining up with TRBD1. Germline V gives CDR1 MNHEY, CDR2 SVGAGI. V shed 6 bases and J 2 bases; nucleotides not matched to a gene: 4. The CDR3 contains 14 residues. Here the CDR3 reads CASRKGTGAYEQYF. CDR3 nucleotides: TGTGCCAGCAGAAAGGGGACAGGGGCCTACGAGCAGTACTTC.

The CDR3 loop is CASRPSVTGNTIYF. CDR3 DNA sequence: TGTGCCAGCAGACCTTCGGTCACTGGAAACACCATATATTTT. The V and J genes are TRBV6-5 and TRBJ1-3; D is unclear. In germline, CDR1 is MNHEY, CDR2 SVGAGI. The CDR3 is made up of 14 amino acids. V lost 6 bases, J lost 2 bases, and 11 bases lay in between.

The chain is built from TRBV6-1 and TRBJ1-6; D remains unclear. CDR3 length equals 16 residues. Trimming removed 0 bases at V and 7 bases at J, with 13 bases between. Germline V lookup: CDR1 MNHNS, CDR2 SASEGT. DNA of the CDR3: TGTGCCAGCAGTGAAGCTTCTAAACCGACCAATTCACCCCTCCACTTT. This encodes CASSEASKPTNSPLHF.

This chain uses TRBV6-6 with TRBJ2-5; 11 nucleotides agree with TRBD2. The germline V gene has CDR1 MNHNY and CDR2 SVGAGI (reference sequence). V lost 10 bases to trimming and J lost 1 base; unmatched junction nucleotides: 2. This CDR3 is built from 13 residues. CDR3 bases: TGTGCCACCGGGACTAGCGGCCAAGAGACCCAGTACTTC. This sequence encodes CATGTSGQETQYF.

This chain joins TRBV6-6 and TRBJ2-6, with D perhaps matching TRBD2 (5 bases). The CDR3 is 15 residues long. Deletions cut 6 bases from V and 3 bases from J, with 12 bases between. Germline-derived CDR1 and CDR2 are MNHNY and SVGAGI (reference sequence). The CDR3 sequence is CASSRPEGGANVLTF. In DNA form, the CDR3 reads TGTGCCAGCAGCCGGCCCGAGGGTGGGGCCAACGTCCTGACTTTC.

This clone was observed a single time. The chain joins TRBV5-6 to TRBJ2-3; maybe TRBD1 (6 bases). Germline loops: CDR1 SGHDT, CDR2 YYEEEE. V was trimmed by 3 bases and J by 6 bases, leaving 17 bases between them. The CDR3 extends over 15 amino acids. As DNA, the CDR3 is TGTGCCAGCAGCTCTCCGGGCCTTGGGGGCGATACGCAGTATTTT. Protein product: CASSSPGLGGDTQYF.

The chain joins TRBV5-3 to TRBJ2-7, with D perhaps TRBD1 (5 bases). TRBV5-3 is given ORF status, its function remaining uncertain. V dropped 1 base and J dropped 2 bases, with 13 bases sitting between them. This CDR3 spans 15 amino acids. Here the CDR3 DNA reads TGTGCCAGAAGCTTGACAGGTCGGGCGACCTACGAGCAGTACTTC. It is translated as CARSLTGRATYEQYF.

The chain is built from TRBV6-4 and TRBJ1-6; no clear D. Germline V gives CDR1 MRHNA, CDR2 SNTAGT. The CDR3 spans 12 residues. V lost 0 bases, J lost 14 bases, and 8 bases lay in between. CDR3 bases: TGTGCCAGCAGTGACTCTCCGTCGACCCTCCACTTT. Protein sequence: CASSDSPSTLHF.

The rearrangement uses TRBV6-1 and TRBJ1-5; D is undetermined. Per germline, CDR1 MNHNS and CDR2 SASEGT. The CDR3 length is 14 residues. V was pared by 6 bases and J by 3 bases, with 12 bases between. CDR3 sequence: CASSEGGFNQPQHF. The CDR3 DNA is TGTGCCAGCAGCGAGGGCGGTTTCAATCAGCCCCAGCATTTT.

The rearrangement links TRBV6-5 to TRBJ1-6, with D possibly matching TRBD1 (5 bases). CDR1 and CDR2 (germline): MNHEY, SVGAGI. V lost 2 bases to trimming and J lost 7 bases, with 15 bases between them. CDR3 size: 16 residues. The CDR3 coding sequence is TGTGCCAGCAGTTACGCGACAGTACGGATCAATTCACCCCTCCACTTT. Protein product: CASSYATVRINSPLHF.

The rearrangement joins TRBV28 to TRBJ2-7, with 10 bases fitting TRBD2. Germline V gene lookup returns CDR1 MDHEN and CDR2 SYDVKM. CDR3 length: 14 amino acids. J was trimmed by 3 bases and V by 8 bases; bases with no gene match: 7. CDR3 region: CASGVVAGGYEQYF. The CDR3 DNA reads as TGTGCCAGCGGGGTGGTAGCGGGGGGCTACGAGCAGTACTTC.

The V gene is TRBV19, the J gene TRBJ1-2; D possibly corresponds to TRBD1 (6 bases). The CDR3 length is 13 residues. The V and J ends lost 10 bases and 4 bases respectively, with 16 bases between them. From germline, CDR1 is LNHDA and CDR2 SQIVND (reference sequence). The CDR3 here is CATSTGTPYGYTF. CDR3 DNA sequence: TGTGCCACTAGCACAGGGACCCCCTATGGCTACACCTTC.

The rearrangement links TRBV5-1 to TRBJ2-1; 7 positions match TRBD2. J was trimmed by 6 bases and V by 4 bases; bases with no gene match: 1. Germline V gene lookup returns CDR1 SGHRS and CDR2 YFSETQ. The CDR3 has 12 residues. The DNA of the CDR3 is TGCGCCAGCAGCCCGGGAGGCAATGAGCAGTTCTTC. This codes for CASSPGGNEQFF.

V is TRBV28 and J is TRBJ2-1; D call uncertain. CDR3 length: 14 residues. Germline V lookup: CDR1 MDHEN, CDR2 SYDVKM. Trimming stripped 9 bases from V and 0 bases from J, with 12 bases between. Here the CDR3 reads CASPSRSSYNEQFF. The CDR3 DNA sequence: TGTGCCAGTCCCAGCAGAAGCTCCTACAATGAGCAGTTCTTC.

This chain connects TRBV28 to TRBJ2-1, with 7 bases fitting TRBD2. The germline V gene has CDR1 MDHEN and CDR2 SYDVKM. Trimming took 6 bases from V and 7 from J; bases not matched to a gene: 12. CDR3 length equals 15 residues. The CDR3: CASRLATLITNEQFF. CDR3 nucleotides: TGTGCCAGCAGACTAGCGACACTCATTACAAATGAGCAGTTCTTC.

This chain joins TRBV15 and TRBJ1-5; TRBD1 is a possible D gene (5 bases). Germline CDR1 LNHNV, CDR2 YYDKDF (reference sequence). This CDR3 is built from 16 residues. Trimming cost V 1 base and J 0 bases, with 10 bases left between them. The CDR3 loop is CATSRAPRDSNQPQHF. CDR3 in DNA: TGTGCCACCAGCAGAGCTCCCAGGGATAGCAATCAGCCCCAGCATTTT.